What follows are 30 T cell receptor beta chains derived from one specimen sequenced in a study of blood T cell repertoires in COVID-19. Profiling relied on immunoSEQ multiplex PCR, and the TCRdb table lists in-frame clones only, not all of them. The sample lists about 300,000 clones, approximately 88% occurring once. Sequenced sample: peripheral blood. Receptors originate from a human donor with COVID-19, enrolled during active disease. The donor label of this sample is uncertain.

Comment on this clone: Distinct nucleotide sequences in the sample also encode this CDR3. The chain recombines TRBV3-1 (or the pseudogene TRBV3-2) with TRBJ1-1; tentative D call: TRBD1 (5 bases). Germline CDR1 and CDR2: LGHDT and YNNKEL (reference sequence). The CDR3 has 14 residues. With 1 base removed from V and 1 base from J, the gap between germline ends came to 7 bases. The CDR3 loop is CASSQAQGNTEAFF. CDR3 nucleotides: TGTGCCAGCAGCCAAGCCCAGGGGAACACTGAAGCTTTCTTT.

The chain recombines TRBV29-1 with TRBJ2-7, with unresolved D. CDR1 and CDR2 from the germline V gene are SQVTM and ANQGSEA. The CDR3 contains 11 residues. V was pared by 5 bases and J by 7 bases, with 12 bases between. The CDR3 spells CSVTAIGEQYF. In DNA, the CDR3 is TGCAGCGTTACTGCTATTGGTGAGCAGTACTTC.

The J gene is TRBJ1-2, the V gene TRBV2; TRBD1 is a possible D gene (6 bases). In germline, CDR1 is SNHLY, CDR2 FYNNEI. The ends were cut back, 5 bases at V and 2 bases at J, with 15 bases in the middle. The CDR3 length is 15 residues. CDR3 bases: TGTGCCAGCAGTTTACAGGGACAAAGCAACTATGGCTACACCTTC. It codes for CASSLQGQSNYGYTF.

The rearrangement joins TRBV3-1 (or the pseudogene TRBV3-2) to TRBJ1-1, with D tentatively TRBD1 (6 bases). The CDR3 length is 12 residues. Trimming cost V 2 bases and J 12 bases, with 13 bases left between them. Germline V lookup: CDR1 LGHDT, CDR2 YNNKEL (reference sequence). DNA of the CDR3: TGTGCCAGCAGCCAAAGCGGGGGGCTGACTTTCTTT. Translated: CASSQSGGLTFF.

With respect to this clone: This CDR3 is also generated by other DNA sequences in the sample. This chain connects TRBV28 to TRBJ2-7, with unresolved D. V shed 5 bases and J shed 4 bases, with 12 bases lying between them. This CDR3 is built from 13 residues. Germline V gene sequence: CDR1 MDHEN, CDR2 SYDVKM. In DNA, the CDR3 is TGTGCCAGCAGTCCGCCCCCTAATTACGAGCAGTACTTC. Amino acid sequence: CASSPPPNYEQYF.

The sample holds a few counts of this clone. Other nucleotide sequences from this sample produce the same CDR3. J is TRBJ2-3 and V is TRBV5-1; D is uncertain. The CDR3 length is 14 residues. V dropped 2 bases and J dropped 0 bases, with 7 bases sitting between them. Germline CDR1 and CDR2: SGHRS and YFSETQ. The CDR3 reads CASSLLDSTDTQYF. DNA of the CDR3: TGCGCCAGCAGCTTATTAGATAGCACAGATACGCAGTATTTT.

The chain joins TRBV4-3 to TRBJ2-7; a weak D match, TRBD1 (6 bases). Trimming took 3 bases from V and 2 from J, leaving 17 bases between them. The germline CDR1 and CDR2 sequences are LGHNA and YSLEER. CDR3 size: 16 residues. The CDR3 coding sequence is TGCGCCAGCAGCCAGACTGAGACAGGCATTACCTACGAGCAGTACTTC. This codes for CASSQTETGITYEQYF.

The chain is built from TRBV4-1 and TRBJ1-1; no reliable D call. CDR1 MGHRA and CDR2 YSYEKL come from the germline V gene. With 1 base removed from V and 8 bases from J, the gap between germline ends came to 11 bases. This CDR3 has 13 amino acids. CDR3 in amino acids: CASSQAIESEAFF. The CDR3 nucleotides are TGCGCCAGCAGCCAAGCCATAGAATCCGAAGCTTTCTTT.

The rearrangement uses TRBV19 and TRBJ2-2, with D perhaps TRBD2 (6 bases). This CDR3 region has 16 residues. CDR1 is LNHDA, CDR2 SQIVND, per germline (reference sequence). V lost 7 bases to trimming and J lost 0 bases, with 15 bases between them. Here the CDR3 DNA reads TGTGCCAGTATAACAAGGGGAGGCGCGAACACCGGGGAGCTGTTTTTT. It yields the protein CASITRGGANTGELFF.

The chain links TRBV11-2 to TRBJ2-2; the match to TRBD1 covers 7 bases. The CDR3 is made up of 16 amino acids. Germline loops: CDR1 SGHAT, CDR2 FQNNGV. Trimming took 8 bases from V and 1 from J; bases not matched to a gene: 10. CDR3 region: CASYQGGGGNTGELFF. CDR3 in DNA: TGTGCCAGCTACCAAGGGGGCGGCGGGAACACCGGGGAGCTGTTTTTT.

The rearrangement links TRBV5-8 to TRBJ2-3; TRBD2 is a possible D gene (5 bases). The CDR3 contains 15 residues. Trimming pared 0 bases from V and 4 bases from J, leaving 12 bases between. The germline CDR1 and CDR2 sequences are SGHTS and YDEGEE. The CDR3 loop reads CASSLELARADTQYF. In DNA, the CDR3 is TGTGCCAGCAGCTTGGAACTCGCGCGGGCAGATACGCAGTATTTT.

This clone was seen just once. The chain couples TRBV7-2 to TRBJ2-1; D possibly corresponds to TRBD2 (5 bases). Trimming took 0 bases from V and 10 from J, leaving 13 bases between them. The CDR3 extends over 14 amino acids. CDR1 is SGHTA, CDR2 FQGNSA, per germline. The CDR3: CASSLALATGEQFF. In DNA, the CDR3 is TGTGCCAGCAGCTTAGCGCTAGCAACTGGGGAGCAGTTCTTC.

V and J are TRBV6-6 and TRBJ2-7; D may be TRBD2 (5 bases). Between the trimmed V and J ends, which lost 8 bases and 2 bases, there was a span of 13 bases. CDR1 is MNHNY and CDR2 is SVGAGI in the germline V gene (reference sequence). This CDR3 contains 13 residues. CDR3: CASGSPGAYEQYF. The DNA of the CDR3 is TGTGCCAGCGGATCCCCCGGGGCCTACGAGCAGTACTTC.

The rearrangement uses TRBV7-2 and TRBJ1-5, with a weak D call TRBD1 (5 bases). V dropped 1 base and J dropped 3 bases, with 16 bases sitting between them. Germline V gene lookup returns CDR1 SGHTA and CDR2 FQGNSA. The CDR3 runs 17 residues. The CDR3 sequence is CASSLGSGGLNNQPQHF. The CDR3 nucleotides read TGTGCCAGCAGCTTAGGTAGTGGGGGGTTGAACAATCAGCCCCAGCATTTT. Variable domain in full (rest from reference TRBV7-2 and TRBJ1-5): GAGVSQSPSNKVTEKGKDVELRCDPISGHTALYWYRQSLGQGLEFLIYFQGNSAPDKSGLPSDRFSAERTGGSVSTLTIQRTQQEDSAVYLCASSLGSGGLNNQPQHFGDGTRLSIL.

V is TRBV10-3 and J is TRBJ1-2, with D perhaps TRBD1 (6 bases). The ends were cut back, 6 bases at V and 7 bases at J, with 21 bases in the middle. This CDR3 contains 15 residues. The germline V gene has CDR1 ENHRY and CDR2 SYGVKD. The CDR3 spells CAIRKEAGEPGGYTF. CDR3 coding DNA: TGTGCCATCAGAAAGGAGGCAGGGGAACCGGGTGGCTACACCTTC.

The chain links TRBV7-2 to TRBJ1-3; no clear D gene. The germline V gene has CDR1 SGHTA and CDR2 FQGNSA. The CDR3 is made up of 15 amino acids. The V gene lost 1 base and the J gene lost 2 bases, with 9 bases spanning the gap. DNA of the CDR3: TGTGCCAGCAGCTTAGGCCTTCAGGCTGGAAACACCATATATTTT. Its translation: CASSLGLQAGNTIYF.

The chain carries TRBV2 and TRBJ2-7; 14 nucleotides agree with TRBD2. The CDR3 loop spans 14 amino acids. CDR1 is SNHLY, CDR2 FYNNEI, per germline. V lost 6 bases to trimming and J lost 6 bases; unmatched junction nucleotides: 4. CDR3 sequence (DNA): TGTGCCAGCAGGGGACTAGCGGGAGTAGGCGAGCAGTACTTC. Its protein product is CASRGLAGVGEQYF.

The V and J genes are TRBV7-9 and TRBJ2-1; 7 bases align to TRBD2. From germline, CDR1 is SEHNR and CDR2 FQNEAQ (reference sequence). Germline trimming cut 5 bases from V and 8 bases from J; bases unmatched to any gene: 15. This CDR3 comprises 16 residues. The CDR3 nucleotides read TGTGCCAGCAGCACCCTGGGGGGGAGTACTAGGGATGAGCAGTTCTTC. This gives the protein CASSTLGGSTRDEQFF.

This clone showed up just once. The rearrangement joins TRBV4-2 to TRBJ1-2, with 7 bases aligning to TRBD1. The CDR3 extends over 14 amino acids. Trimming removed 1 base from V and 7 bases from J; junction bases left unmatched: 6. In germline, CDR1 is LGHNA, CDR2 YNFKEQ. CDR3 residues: CASSQADRESGYTF. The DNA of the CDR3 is TGTGCCAGCAGCCAAGCCGACAGGGAGTCTGGCTACACCTTC.

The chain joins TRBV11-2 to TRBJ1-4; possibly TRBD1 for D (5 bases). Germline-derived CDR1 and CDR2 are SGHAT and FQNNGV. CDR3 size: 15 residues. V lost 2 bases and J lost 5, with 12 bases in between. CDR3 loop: CASSLLAGLNEKLFF. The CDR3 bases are TGTGCCAGCAGCTTATTGGCAGGGTTAAATGAAAAACTGTTTTTT.

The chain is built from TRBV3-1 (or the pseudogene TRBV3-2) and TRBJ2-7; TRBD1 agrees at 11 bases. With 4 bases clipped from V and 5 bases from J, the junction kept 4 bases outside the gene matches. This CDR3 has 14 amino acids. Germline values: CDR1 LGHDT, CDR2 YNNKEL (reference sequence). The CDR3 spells CASSLGTGGDEQYF. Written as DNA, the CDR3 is TGTGCCAGCAGCCTCGGGACAGGGGGTGACGAGCAGTACTTC.

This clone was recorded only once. For the CDR3, the DNA is TGTGCCAGTACCTCCGGGAACTCTGGAAACACCATATATTTT. This gives the protein CASTSGNSGNTIYF. The chain is built from TRBV19 and TRBJ1-3; D gene ambiguous. The length of the CDR3 is 14 residues. V shed 7 bases and J shed 0 bases, with 10 bases lying between them. Per germline, CDR1 LNHDA and CDR2 SQIVND (reference sequence).

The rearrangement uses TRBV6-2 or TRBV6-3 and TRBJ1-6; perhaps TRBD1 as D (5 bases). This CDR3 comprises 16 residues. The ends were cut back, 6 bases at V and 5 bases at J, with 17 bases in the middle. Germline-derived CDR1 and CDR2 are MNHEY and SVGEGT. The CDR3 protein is CASSFSLRVNNSPLHF. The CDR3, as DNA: TGTGCCAGCAGCTTCTCGCTCAGGGTGAATAATTCACCCCTCCACTTT.

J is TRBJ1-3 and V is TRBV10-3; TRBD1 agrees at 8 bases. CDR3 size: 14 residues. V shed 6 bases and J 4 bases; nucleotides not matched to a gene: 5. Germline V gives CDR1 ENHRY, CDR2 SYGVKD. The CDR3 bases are TGTGCCATCAGGGACAGGGTTTCAGGAAACACCATATATTTT. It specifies CAIRDRVSGNTIYF.

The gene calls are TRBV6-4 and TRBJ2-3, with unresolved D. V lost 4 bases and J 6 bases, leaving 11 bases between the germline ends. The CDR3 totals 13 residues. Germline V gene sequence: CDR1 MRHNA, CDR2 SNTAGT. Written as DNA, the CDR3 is TGTGCCAGCAGTGCCTCACAGTTTGATACGCAGTATTTT. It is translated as CASSASQFDTQYF.

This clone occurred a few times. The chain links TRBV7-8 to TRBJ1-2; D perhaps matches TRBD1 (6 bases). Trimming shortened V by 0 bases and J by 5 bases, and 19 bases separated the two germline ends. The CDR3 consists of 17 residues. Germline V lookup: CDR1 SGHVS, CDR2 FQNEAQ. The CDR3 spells CASSLAPNAGVAYGYTF. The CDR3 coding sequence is TGTGCCAGCAGCTTAGCGCCGAACGCAGGGGTCGCTTATGGCTACACCTTC.

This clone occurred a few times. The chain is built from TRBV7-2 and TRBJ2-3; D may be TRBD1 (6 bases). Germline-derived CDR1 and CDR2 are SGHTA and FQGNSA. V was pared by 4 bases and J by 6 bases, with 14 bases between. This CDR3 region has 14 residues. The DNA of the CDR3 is TGTGCCAGCAGCTCCCAACAGGGATCGGATACGCAGTATTTT. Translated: CASSSQQGSDTQYF.

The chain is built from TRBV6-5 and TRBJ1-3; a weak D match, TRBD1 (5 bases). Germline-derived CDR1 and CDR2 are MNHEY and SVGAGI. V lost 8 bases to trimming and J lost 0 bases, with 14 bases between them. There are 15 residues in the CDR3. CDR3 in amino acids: CASYRPGFSGNTIYF. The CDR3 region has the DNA TGTGCCAGCTACCGACCAGGGTTCTCTGGAAACACCATATATTTT.

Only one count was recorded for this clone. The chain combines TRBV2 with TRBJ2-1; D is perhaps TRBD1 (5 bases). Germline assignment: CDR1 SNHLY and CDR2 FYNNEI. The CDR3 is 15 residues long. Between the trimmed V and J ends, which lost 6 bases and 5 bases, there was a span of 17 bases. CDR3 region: CASSRSTGGHNEQFF. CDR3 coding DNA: TGTGCCAGCAGCCGGAGCACAGGCGGCCACAATGAGCAGTTCTTC.

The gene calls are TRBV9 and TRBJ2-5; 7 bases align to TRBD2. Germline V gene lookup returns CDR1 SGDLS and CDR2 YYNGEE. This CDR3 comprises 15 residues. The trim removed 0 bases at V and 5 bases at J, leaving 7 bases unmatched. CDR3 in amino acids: CASSVGGVGGETQYF. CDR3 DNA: TGTGCCAGCAGCGTAGGAGGGGTGGGAGGGGAGACCCAGTACTTC.